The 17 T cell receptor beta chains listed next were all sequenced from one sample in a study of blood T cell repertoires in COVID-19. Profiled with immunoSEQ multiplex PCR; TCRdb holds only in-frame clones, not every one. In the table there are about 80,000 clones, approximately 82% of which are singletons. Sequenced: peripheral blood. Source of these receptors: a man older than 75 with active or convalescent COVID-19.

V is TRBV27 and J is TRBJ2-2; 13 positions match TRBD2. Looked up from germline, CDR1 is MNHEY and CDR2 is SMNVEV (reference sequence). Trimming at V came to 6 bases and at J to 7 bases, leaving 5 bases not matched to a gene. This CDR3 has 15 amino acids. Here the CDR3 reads CASRTSGRAFGELFF. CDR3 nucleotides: TGTGCCAGCAGAACTAGCGGGAGGGCCTTCGGGGAGCTGTTTTTT.

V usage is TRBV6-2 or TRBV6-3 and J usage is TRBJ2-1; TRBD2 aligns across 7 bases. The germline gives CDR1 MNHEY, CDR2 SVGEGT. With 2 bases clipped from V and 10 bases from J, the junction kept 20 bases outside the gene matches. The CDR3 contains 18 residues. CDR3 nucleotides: TGTGCCAGCAGTTACCCCGAAGGTAGGGGACTAAGGTATGAAGAGCAGTTCTTC. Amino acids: CASSYPEGRGLRYEEQFF.

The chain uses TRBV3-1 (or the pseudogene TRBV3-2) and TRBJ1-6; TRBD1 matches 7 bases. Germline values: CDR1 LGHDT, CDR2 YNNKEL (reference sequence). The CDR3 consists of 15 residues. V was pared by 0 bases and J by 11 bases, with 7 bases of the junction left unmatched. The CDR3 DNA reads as TGTGCCAGCAGCCAAGATCTACAGGGGATAGCACCCCTCCACTTT. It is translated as CASSQDLQGIAPLHF.

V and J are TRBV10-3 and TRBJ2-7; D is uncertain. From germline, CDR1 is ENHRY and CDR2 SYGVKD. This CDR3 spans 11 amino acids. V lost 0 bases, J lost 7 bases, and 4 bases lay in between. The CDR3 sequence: CAISESLEQYF. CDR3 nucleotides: TGTGCCATCAGTGAGTCTTTAGAGCAGTACTTC.

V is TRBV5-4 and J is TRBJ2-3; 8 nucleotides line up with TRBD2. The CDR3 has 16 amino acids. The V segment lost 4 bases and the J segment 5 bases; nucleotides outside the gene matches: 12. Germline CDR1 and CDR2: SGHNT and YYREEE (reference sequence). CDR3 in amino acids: CASSVPTSGGVDTQYF. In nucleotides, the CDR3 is TGTGCCAGCAGCGTACCCACTAGCGGAGGGGTAGATACGCAGTATTTT. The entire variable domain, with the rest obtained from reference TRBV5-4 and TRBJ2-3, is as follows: ETGVTQSPTHLIKTRGQQVTLRCSSQSGHNTVSWYQQALGQGPQFIFQYYREEENGRGNFPPRFSGLQFPNYSSELNVNALELDDSALYLCASSVPTSGGVDTQYFGPGTRLTVL.

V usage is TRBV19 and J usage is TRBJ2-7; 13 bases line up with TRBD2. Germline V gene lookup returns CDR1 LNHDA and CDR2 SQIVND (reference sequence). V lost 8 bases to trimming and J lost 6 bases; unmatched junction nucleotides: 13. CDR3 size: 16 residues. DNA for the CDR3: TGTGCCAGTGCTGGACTAGCGGGAGTAAAGGCTGGCGAGCAGTACTTC. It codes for CASAGLAGVKAGEQYF.

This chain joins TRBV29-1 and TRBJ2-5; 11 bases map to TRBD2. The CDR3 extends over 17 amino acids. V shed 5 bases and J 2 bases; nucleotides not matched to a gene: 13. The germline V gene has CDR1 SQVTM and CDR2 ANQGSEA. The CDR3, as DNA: TGCAGCGTTAAAAACTACCGACTAGCGGGGAGTCAAGAGACCCAGTACTTC. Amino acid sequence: CSVKNYRLAGSQETQYF.

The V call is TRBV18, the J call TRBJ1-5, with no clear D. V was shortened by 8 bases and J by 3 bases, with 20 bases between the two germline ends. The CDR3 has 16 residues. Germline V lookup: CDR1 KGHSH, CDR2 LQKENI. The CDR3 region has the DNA TGTGCCAGCGCCCCGGGTCTCTTGAAGCCCAATCAGCCCCAGCATTTT. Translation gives CASAPGLLKPNQPQHF.

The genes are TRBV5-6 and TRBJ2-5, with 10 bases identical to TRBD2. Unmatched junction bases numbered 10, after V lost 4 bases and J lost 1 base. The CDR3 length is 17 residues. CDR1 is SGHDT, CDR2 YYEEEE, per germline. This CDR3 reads CASSRRGLARPQETQYF. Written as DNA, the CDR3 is TGTGCCAGCAGCCGGAGGGGACTAGCGCGCCCCCAAGAGACCCAGTACTTC.

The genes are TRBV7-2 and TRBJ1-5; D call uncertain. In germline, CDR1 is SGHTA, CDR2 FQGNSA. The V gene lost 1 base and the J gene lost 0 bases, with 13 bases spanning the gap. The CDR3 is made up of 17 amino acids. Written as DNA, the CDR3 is TGTGCCAGCAGCTTAGAGCTGATCCCTAATAGCAATCAGCCCCAGCATTTT. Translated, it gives CASSLELIPNSNQPQHF. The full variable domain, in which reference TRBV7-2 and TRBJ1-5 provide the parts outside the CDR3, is GAGVSQSPSNKVTEKGKDVELRCDPISGHTALYWYRQSLGQGLEFLIYFQGNSAPDKSGLPSDRFSAERTGGSVSTLTIQRTQQEDSAVYLCASSLELIPNSNQPQHFGDGTRLSIL.

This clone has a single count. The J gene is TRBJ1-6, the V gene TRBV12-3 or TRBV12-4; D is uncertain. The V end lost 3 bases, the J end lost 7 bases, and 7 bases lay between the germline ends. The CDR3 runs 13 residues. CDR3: CASSLRENSPLHF. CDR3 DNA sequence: TGTGCCAGCAGTTTGAGGGAGAATTCACCCCTCCACTTT.

The CDR3 region has the DNA TGTGCCTGGGGCCGTATCGGGAGCTACAATGAGCAGTTCTTC. Amino acid sequence: CAWGRIGSYNEQFF. The chain has TRBV30 and TRBJ2-1; tentatively, D is TRBD2 (6 bases). Per germline, CDR1 GTSNPN and CDR2 SVGIG (reference sequence). The CDR3 extends over 14 amino acids. Deletions cut 5 bases from V and 3 bases from J, with 14 bases between.

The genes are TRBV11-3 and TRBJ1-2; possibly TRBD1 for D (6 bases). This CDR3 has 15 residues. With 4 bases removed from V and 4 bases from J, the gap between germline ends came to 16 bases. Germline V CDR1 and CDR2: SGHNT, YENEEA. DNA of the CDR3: TGTGCCAGCAGCTACCCGAAGGACAGCTTCTATGGCTACACCTTC. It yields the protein CASSYPKDSFYGYTF.

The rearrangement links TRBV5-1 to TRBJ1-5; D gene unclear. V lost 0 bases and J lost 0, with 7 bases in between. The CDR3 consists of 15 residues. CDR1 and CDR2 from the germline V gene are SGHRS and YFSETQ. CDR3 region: CASSLDGYSNQPQHF. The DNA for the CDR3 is TGCGCCAGCAGCTTGGACGGTTATAGCAATCAGCCCCAGCATTTT.

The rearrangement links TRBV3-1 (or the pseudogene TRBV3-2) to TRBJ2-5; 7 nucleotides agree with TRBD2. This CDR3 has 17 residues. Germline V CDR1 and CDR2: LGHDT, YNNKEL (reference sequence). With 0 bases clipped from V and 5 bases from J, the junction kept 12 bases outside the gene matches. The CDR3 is CASSQDVGSGDRETQYF. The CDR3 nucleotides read TGTGCCAGCAGCCAAGATGTGGGGAGCGGGGATAGGGAGACCCAGTACTTC.

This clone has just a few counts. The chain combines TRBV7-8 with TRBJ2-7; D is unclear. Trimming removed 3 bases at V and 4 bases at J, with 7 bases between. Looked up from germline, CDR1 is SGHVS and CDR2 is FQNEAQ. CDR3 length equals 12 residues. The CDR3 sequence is CASSFSGYEQYF. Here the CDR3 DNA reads TGTGCCAGCAGCTTTAGTGGTTACGAGCAGTACTTC.

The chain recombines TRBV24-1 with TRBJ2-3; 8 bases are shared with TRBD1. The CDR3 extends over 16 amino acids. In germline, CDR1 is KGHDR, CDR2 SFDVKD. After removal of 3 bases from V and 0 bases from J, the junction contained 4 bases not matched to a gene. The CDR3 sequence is CATSDPRTGSTDTQYF. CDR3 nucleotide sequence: TGTGCCACCAGTGATCCCCGGACAGGGAGCACAGATACGCAGTATTTT.